The 18 T cell receptor beta chains in this list originate from one sample, sequenced in a study of blood T cell repertoires in COVID-19 (dated by TCRdb to the early 2020s). Library method: the immunoSEQ multiplex PCR assay. The clones in this table, taken by TCRdb from immuneACCESS, are in-frame only. Not every clone is retained; where verified, under half of the shortfall comes from an unresolved V gene, and the cause of the rest is unknown. The sample table holds 200,000 to 300,000 clones, of which about 88% were seen once. Roughly 4.9% of the sample is taken by the ten largest. Specimen: peripheral blood. These receptors were obtained from a woman aged 55-70 years with COVID-19, enrolled during active disease.

The V gene is TRBV5-1, the J gene TRBJ2-5; possible D gene TRBD1, 6 bases. The CDR3 length is 15 residues. V lost 5 bases to trimming and J lost 5 bases, with 19 bases between them. The germline CDR1 and CDR2 sequences are SGHRS and YFSETQ. In DNA form, the CDR3 reads TGCGCCAGCAGGGGGGCCACGGGACCCGGGGAGACCCAGTACTTC. Protein sequence: CASRGATGPGETQYF.

This clone was detected once. CDR3 in amino acids: CASSATGSQQPQHF. CDR3 nucleotides: TGTGCCAGCAGCGCCACAGGGAGCCAACAGCCCCAGCATTTT. The chain combines TRBV9 with TRBJ1-5; D is possibly TRBD1 (6 bases). The CDR3 loop spans 14 amino acids. CDR1 is SGDLS, CDR2 YYNGEE, per germline. Trimming took 3 bases from V and 7 from J, leaving 14 bases between them.

The sample holds a few counts of this clone. The rearrangement links TRBV3-1 (or the pseudogene TRBV3-2) to TRBJ2-7, with 9 bases that match TRBD2. This CDR3 spans 15 amino acids. The V gene end was trimmed by 3 bases and the J gene end by 2 bases; junction bases not matched to a gene: 5. Per the germline V gene, CDR1 is LGHDT and CDR2 is YNNKEL (reference sequence). The CDR3 DNA follows: TGTGCCAGCAGCCATCCACTAGCGGGCACCTACGAGCAGTACTTC. Translation: CASSHPLAGTYEQYF.

This chain links TRBV6-2 or TRBV6-3 with TRBJ2-7; 13 nucleotides line up with TRBD2. The CDR3 extends over 13 amino acids. Germline trimming cut 6 bases from V and 8 bases from J; bases unmatched to any gene: 4. Germline loops: CDR1 MNHEY, CDR2 SVGEGT. CDR3 region: CASSTSGRGKQYF. CDR3 coding DNA: TGTGCCAGCAGCACTAGCGGGAGGGGTAAGCAGTACTTC.

The chain has TRBV30 and TRBJ2-3, with D tentatively TRBD2 (7 bases). The CDR3 runs 13 residues. V lost 3 bases and J 4 bases, leaving 11 bases between the germline ends. Germline assignment: CDR1 GTSNPN and CDR2 SVGIG (reference sequence). Here the CDR3 reads CAWRRGRPDTQYF. The CDR3 nucleotides are TGTGCCTGGAGGCGGGGGCGGCCAGATACGCAGTATTTT.

The rearrangement uses TRBV4-1 and TRBJ1-2; 7 bases agree with TRBD1. This CDR3 spans 17 amino acids. The V and J ends lost 0 bases and 5 bases, in that order; junction bases with no gene match: 12. The germline V gene encodes CDR1 MGHRA and CDR2 YSYEKL. The DNA for the CDR3 is TGCGCCAGCAGCCAAGACCCGGGACAGACAAATTCTTATGGCTACACCTTC. Translated: CASSQDPGQTNSYGYTF.

This clone was detected once. J is TRBJ2-3 and V is TRBV28; D possibly corresponds to TRBD2 (5 bases). Germline V CDR1 and CDR2: MDHEN, SYDVKM. V was shortened by 1 base and J by 3 bases, with 11 bases between the two germline ends. The CDR3 spans 15 residues. In DNA, the CDR3 is TGTGCCAGCAGTTTATCCACCGGGGTAACAGATACGCAGTATTTT. Amino acid sequence: CASSLSTGVTDTQYF.

The gene calls are TRBV24-1 and TRBJ1-5; 7 bases fit TRBD1. Germline CDR1 reads KGHDR; CDR2 reads SFDVKD. V lost 4 bases and J lost 6; bases outside the gene matches: 11. The CDR3 spans 16 residues. Here the CDR3 DNA reads TGTGCCACCAGTGACCTACAGGGGAAGAAGGGTCAGCCCCAGCATTTT. Encoded protein: CATSDLQGKKGQPQHF.

The CDR3 DNA reads TGCGCCAGCAGCCAAGTAGGACTAGCGGGCTACCCCGGGGAGCTGTTTTTT. Protein: CASSQVGLAGYPGELFF. The V gene is TRBV4-3, the J gene TRBJ2-2; 11 bases line up with TRBD2. V shed 1 base and J 6 bases; nucleotides not matched to a gene: 7. The CDR3 is 17 residues long. Germline V lookup: CDR1 LGHNA, CDR2 YSLEER.

This clone was found once. The chain carries TRBV18 and TRBJ1-6, with TRBD1 matching over 8 bases. Germline V lookup: CDR1 KGHSH, CDR2 LQKENI. After removal of 0 bases from V and 14 bases from J, the junction contained 9 bases not matched to a gene. This CDR3 contains 15 residues. The CDR3 DNA sequence: TGTGCCAGCTCACCACCCCGGACAGGGAGTGGCTCCCTCCACTTT. Amino acid sequence: CASSPPRTGSGSLHF.

The chain recombines TRBV7-8 with TRBJ1-6; a possible D gene is TRBD1 (6 bases). The length of the CDR3 is 16 residues. Trimming cost V 5 bases and J 6 bases, with 17 bases left between them. The germline V gene has CDR1 SGHVS and CDR2 FQNEAQ. DNA for the CDR3: TGTGCCAGCAGCAGTAGCGGGGGGGCTGTTAATTCACCCCTCCACTTT. It codes for CASSSSGGAVNSPLHF.

This chain joins TRBV28 and TRBJ2-7, with D possibly matching TRBD2 (6 bases). The CDR3 runs 16 residues. Trimming removed 6 bases at V and 1 base at J, with 19 bases between. CDR1 and CDR2 (germline): MDHEN, SYDVKM. CDR3 in amino acids: CASRGVRLASSYEQYF. The CDR3 nucleotides are TGTGCCAGCAGAGGAGTCAGGCTAGCGTCTTCCTACGAGCAGTACTTC.

This chain joins TRBV18 and TRBJ2-2; 8 positions match TRBD1. V dropped 4 bases and J dropped 4; count of bases not matched to a gene: 5. Germline CDR1 and CDR2: KGHSH and LQKENI. The CDR3 has 15 residues. DNA of the CDR3: TGTGCCAGCTCACAACAGGGGGTCGGCACCGGGGAGCTGTTTTTT. This translates into CASSQQGVGTGELFF.

The chain links TRBV14 to TRBJ2-2; TRBD1 matches 8 bases. This CDR3 is built from 20 residues. J was trimmed by 0 bases and V by 0 bases; bases with no gene match: 12. Germline V gene lookup returns CDR1 SGHDN and CDR2 FVKESK. Here the CDR3 reads CASSQDRFSWTGSNTGELFF. The CDR3 region has the DNA TGTGCCAGCAGCCAAGATCGGTTCTCATGGACAGGGTCGAACACCGGGGAGCTGTTTTTT.

This chain connects TRBV9 to TRBJ2-3; 14 nucleotides align to TRBD2. The junction had 14 bases not matched to a gene; V was cut back by 5 bases and J by 0 bases. The CDR3 consists of 20 residues. Germline assignment: CDR1 SGDLS and CDR2 YYNGEE. For the CDR3, the DNA is TGTGCCAGCAGTCCGACCCCGGGACTAGCGGGAGTTGGTAGCACAGATACGCAGTATTTT. This gives the protein CASSPTPGLAGVGSTDTQYF.

The rearrangement joins TRBV13 to TRBJ1-3; D not resolved. V lost 8 bases to trimming and J lost 0 bases, with 20 bases between them. There are 17 residues in the CDR3. The germline V gene encodes CDR1 PRHDT and CDR2 FYEKMQ (reference sequence). In DNA form, the CDR3 reads TGTGCCAGCCTTCCAGGAGGGCTCCAAACCTCTGGAAACACCATATATTTT. Translating gives CASLPGGLQTSGNTIYF.

V is TRBV30 and J is TRBJ1-2, with 8 bases matching TRBD1. The CDR3 is 13 amino acids. With V trimmed by 8 bases and J by 7 bases, 12 bases remained unmatched. Per the germline V gene, CDR1 is GTSNPN and CDR2 is SVGIG (reference sequence). CDR3 residues: CAVSVTGGIGYTF. Written as DNA, the CDR3 is TGTGCCGTATCGGTCACAGGGGGAATTGGCTACACCTTC.

The chain employs TRBV7-8 and TRBJ2-7; TRBD2 might be the D (5 bases). CDR1 SGHVS and CDR2 FQNEAQ come from the germline V gene. The CDR3 extends over 12 amino acids. The germline V and J ends were trimmed by 5 bases and 5 bases, with 10 bases remaining between them. The DNA of the CDR3 is TGTGCCAGCAGCCTCGGGGTGAACGAGCAGTACTTC. Its protein is CASSLGVNEQYF.